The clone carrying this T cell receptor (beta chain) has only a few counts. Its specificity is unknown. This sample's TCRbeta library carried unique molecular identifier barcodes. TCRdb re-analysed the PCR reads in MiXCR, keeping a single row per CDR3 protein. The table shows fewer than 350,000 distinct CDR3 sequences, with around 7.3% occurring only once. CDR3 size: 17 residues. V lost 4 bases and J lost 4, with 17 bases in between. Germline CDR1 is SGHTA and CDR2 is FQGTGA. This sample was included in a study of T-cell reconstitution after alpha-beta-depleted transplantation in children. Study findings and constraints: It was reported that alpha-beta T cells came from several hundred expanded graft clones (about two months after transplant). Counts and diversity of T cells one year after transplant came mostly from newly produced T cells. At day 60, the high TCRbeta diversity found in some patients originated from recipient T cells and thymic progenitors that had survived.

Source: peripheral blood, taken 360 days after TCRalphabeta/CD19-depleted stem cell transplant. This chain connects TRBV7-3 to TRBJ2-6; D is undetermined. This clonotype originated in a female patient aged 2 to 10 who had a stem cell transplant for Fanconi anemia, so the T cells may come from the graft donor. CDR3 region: CASSSTSGSGGANVLTF. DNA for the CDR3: TGTGCCAGCAGCTCGACCTCAGGTTCCGGGGGGGCCAACGTCCTGACTTTC.